These 7 T cell receptor beta chains share one sample of origin, sequenced in a study of blood T cell repertoires in COVID-19 (dated by TCRdb to between 2020 and 2021). Receptor libraries were prepared by the immunoSEQ multiplex PCR assay. TCRdb took this table from immuneACCESS and kept in-frame rearrangements with V and J called. Such tables lack part of the clones; where checked against another copy, unresolved V genes explain under half of the gap, and the rest is unexplained. This sample is represented by 100,000 to 150,000 clones; around 82% of them were singletons. The top ten constitute roughly an eighth of the sample. Material: peripheral blood. Receptors originate from a woman younger than 45 who had recovered from COVID-19.

The chain has TRBV19 and TRBJ1-1; the D is unclear. Germline V CDR1 and CDR2: LNHDA, SQIVND (reference sequence). This CDR3 contains 15 residues. V was cut by 2 bases and J by 0 bases, with 10 bases left in between. The CDR3 loop is CASSIKSQMNTEAFF. Written as DNA, the CDR3 is TGTGCCAGTAGTATAAAGTCCCAGATGAACACTGAAGCTTTCTTT.

The count of this clone is one. This chain uses TRBV20-1 with TRBJ2-2; 13 nucleotides match TRBD2. The V and J ends lost 3 bases and 6 bases, in that order; junction bases with no gene match: 4. Germline V gives CDR1 DFQATT, CDR2 SNEGSKA (reference sequence). The CDR3 sequence is 15 residues long. CDR3 nucleotide sequence: TGCAGTGCTAGTAGGACTAGCGGGAGTGCCGGGGAGCTGTTTTTT. Its translation: CSASRTSGSAGELFF.

V and J are TRBV7-9 and TRBJ1-3; no clear D gene. The CDR3 is made up of 16 amino acids. Trimming took 3 bases from V and 0 from J, leaving 12 bases between them. The V gene's germline CDR1 is SEHNR and CDR2 FQNEAQ (reference sequence). The CDR3 here is CASSFLDGSSGNTIYF. In nucleotides, the CDR3 is TGTGCCAGCAGCTTCCTTGACGGGAGCTCTGGAAACACCATATATTTT.

This chain uses TRBV18 with TRBJ1-5; D not certain. The CDR3 is made up of 14 amino acids. Per the germline V gene, CDR1 is KGHSH and CDR2 is LQKENI. Trimming pared 3 bases from V and 2 bases from J, leaving 8 bases between. CDR3 nucleotide sequence: TGTGCCAGCTCACCTGACATGGGCAATCAGCCCCAGCATTTT. This sequence encodes CASSPDMGNQPQHF.

The J gene is TRBJ2-5, the V gene TRBV15; TRBD1 matches at 11 bases. V gave up 3 bases and J gave up 2 bases; unmatched junction bases: 5. This CDR3 is 16 amino acids long. Germline V gene lookup returns CDR1 LNHNV and CDR2 YYDKDF (reference sequence). CDR3 residues: CATSRHRDRGQETQYF. The CDR3 coding sequence is TGTGCCACCAGCAGGCACCGGGACAGGGGGCAAGAGACCCAGTACTTC.

The chain joins TRBV19 to TRBJ1-1, with TRBD1 matching 7 bases. This CDR3 comprises 15 residues. Per the germline V gene, CDR1 is LNHDA and CDR2 is SQIVND (reference sequence). Trimming removed 1 base from V and 6 bases from J; junction bases left unmatched: 8. The CDR3 coding sequence is TGTGCCAGTAGTATAGGGCCGGACAGGTCCGCTGAAGCTTTCTTT. Translation gives CASSIGPDRSAEAFF. The complete variable domain, with remaining parts taken from reference TRBV19 and TRBJ1-1, reads DGGITQSPKYLFRKEGQNVTLSCEQNLNHDAMYWYRQDPGQGLRLIYYSQIVNDFQKGDIAEGYSVSREKKESFPLTVTSAQKNPTAFYLCASSIGPDRSAEAFFGQGTRLTVV.

The genes are TRBV6-6 and TRBJ1-6; D is undetermined. This CDR3 contains 12 residues. Germline CDR1 reads MNHNY; CDR2 reads SVGAGI (reference sequence). V lost 5 bases, J lost 9 bases, and 8 bases lay in between. This CDR3 reads CASSNPGSPLHF. The CDR3 nucleotides read TGTGCCAGCAGTAATCCGGGTTCACCCCTCCACTTT.